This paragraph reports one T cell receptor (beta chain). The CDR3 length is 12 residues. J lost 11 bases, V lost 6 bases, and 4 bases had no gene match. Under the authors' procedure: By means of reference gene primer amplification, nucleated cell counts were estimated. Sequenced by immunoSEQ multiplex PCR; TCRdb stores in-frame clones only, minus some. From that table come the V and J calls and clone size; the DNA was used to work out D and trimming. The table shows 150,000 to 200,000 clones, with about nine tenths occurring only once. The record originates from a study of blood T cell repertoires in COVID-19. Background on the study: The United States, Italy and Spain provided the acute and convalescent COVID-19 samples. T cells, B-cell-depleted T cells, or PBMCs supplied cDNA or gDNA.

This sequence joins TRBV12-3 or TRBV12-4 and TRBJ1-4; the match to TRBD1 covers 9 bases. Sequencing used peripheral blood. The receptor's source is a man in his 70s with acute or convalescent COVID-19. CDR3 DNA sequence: TGTGCCAGCAGCCGTGGACAGGGGAAACTGTTTTTT. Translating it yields CASSRGQGKLFF.